Listed below are T cell receptor beta chains from one sample, sequenced in a study of blood T cell repertoires in COVID-19. Data came from immunoSEQ multiplex PCR; TCRdb stores just in-frame clones and leaves some out. The repertoire holds about 73,000 clones, around 88% seen once, with about 5% in the top ten. The sequenced sample consisted of peripheral blood. These receptors originate from a man aged 45-65 years with active COVID-19. CDR3s include the opening cysteine and the closing phenylalanine or tryptophan. D genes are given only for firm matches. A row's size may be missing; if present it is once, few, many or a size class.

size	length	V	J	D	DNA	CDR3
-	15	TRBV5-1	TRBJ2-7	TRBD2	TGCGCCAGCAGGACGACTAGCGGGAGTGCAATGGAGCAGTACTTC	CASRTTSGSAMEQYF
-	15	TRBV28	TRBJ2-1	-	TGTGCCAGCAGGTCGTGGGGGGAGGCGTACAATGAGCAGTTCTTC	CASRSWGEAYNEQFF
few	16	TRBV5-1	TRBJ1-3	TRBD1	TGCGCCAGCAGCTTGGGTGATACAGGGGGGACAAACACCATATATTTT	CASSLGDTGGTNTIYF
-	16	TRBV9	TRBJ2-1	TRBD2	TGTGCCAGCAGCGTAGACCTAGCGGGGGGAGTTGAGGAGCAGTTCTTC	CASSVDLAGGVEEQFF
-	15	TRBV27	TRBJ2-1	TRBD2	TGTGCCAGCAGGATCGGGGGGAGCTCCTACAATGAGCAGTTCTTC	CASRIGGSSYNEQFF
-	15	TRBV19	TRBJ1-5	-	TGTGCCAGTATAAGGACTCCATGGAGCAATCAGCCCCAGCATTTT	CASIRTPWSNQPQHF
-	14	TRBV3-1/TRBV3-2	TRBJ2-3	TRBD2	TGTGCCAGCAGCCAGGGGGGGGGCACAGATACGCAGTATTTT	CASSQGGGTDTQYF
-	14	TRBV7-9	TRBJ1-4	-	TGTGCCAGCATCCCAGGACAGACCAATGAAAAACTGTTTTTT	CASIPGQTNEKLFF
-	13	TRBV15	TRBJ2-5	TRBD1	TGTGCCACCTCCCCGGACAGGGGAGAGACCCAGTACTTC	CATSPDRGETQYF
-	19	TRBV28	TRBJ2-3	-	TGTGCCAGCAGTTTGCGCAACCTCTACGGGCCGGTGGGGCTACATACGCAGTATTTT	CASSLRNLYGPVGLHTQYF
-	15	TRBV19	TRBJ1-5	-	TGTGCCAGCCTACAGGGTTTTGGCCGCAATCAGCCCCAGCATTTT	CASLQGFGRNQPQHF
once	14	TRBV21-1	TRBJ2-3	-	TGTGCCAGCATCCTCTCGGCAGGGGCAGATACGCAGTATTTT	CASILSAGADTQYF
few	14	TRBV3-1/TRBV3-2	TRBJ2-7	-	TGTGCCAGCAGCCAAGATACTAACTCCTACGAGCAGTACTTC	CASSQDTNSYEQYF
-	15	TRBV9	TRBJ1-1	-	TGTGCCAGCAGCCCACGACAGAACCCGGGCACTGAAGCTTTCTTT	CASSPRQNPGTEAFF
-	14	TRBV27	TRBJ2-2	TRBD1	TGTGCCAGCAGTCCGGGGACAGGTGCCGGGGAGCTGTTTTTT	CASSPGTGAGELFF
-	15	TRBV6-5	TRBJ2-1	-	TGTGCCACCTCAGTCACAGGAACCTCCTACAATGAGCAGTTCTTC	CATSVTGTSYNEQFF
-	16	TRBV5-3	TRBJ2-1	TRBD1	TGTGCCAGAAGCTTTCCCGACAGGGGGTCCTACAATGAGCAGTTCTTC	CARSFPDRGSYNEQFF
-	13	TRBV6-5	TRBJ1-6	TRBD1	TGTGCCATCGGGGGACAGGAAAATTCACCCCTCCACTTT	CAIGGQENSPLHF
-	14	TRBV18	TRBJ1-4	-	TGTGCCAGCTCACGGGGCAGCCTGAATGAAAAACTGTTTTTT	CASSRGSLNEKLFF
-	16	TRBV6-6	TRBJ2-7	-	TGTGCCAGCAGTAAGGGGGACACAGCGCCCTCCTACGAGCAGTACTTC	CASSKGDTAPSYEQYF
-	15	TRBV12-5	TRBJ2-1	-	TGTGCTAGTGGTTTGTCTCCGACTGGATACAATGAGCAGTTCTTC	CASGLSPTGYNEQFF
-	12	TRBV28	TRBJ1-1	TRBD1	TGTGCCAGCAGGACAGGGGGCACTGAAGCTTTCTTT	CASRTGGTEAFF
few	15	TRBV4-2	TRBJ2-7	TRBD2	TGTGCCAGCAGCCAAGTAGCGGGAGCTGGGTACGAGCAGTACTTC	CASSQVAGAGYEQYF
-	15	TRBV27	TRBJ2-1	-	TGTGCCAGCAGCCCACTAGCCGGCTCCTACAATGAGCAGTTCTTC	CASSPLAGSYNEQFF
-	16	TRBV4-2	TRBJ2-7	-	TGTGCCAGCAGCCAAGAGACAGGCCAGTTTTCCTACGAGCAGTACTTC	CASSQETGQFSYEQYF
-	13	TRBV6-2/TRBV6-3	TRBJ2-1	-	TGTGCCAGCAGTTACCGGTCGTCCAATGAGCAGTTCTTC	CASSYRSSNEQFF
-	17	TRBV27	TRBJ1-1	TRBD1	TGTGCCAGCAGTTTTTCGAGGGACAGGCTTTTGGGCACTGAAGCTTTCTTT	CASSFSRDRLLGTEAFF
few	16	TRBV6-2/TRBV6-3	TRBJ2-1	TRBD2	TGTGCCAGCAGTTCCCGGACTAGCGGGATCTACAATGAGCAGTTCTTC	CASSSRTSGIYNEQFF
-	16	TRBV5-1	TRBJ2-3	TRBD2	TGCGCCAGCAGCTTGGTGGCTAGCGGGGGATCAGATACGCAGTATTTT	CASSLVASGGSDTQYF
-	20	TRBV3-1/TRBV3-2	TRBJ2-3	TRBD2	TGTGCCAGCAGCCATTACTCCGGGACTAGCGGGAGAGGAGGGACAGATACGCAGTATTTT	CASSHYSGTSGRGGTDTQYF
-	16	TRBV9	TRBJ2-3	TRBD2	TGTGCCAGCAGCGAGGTAAGCGGGGACCGCACAGATACGCAGTATTTT	CASSEVSGDRTDTQYF
-	15	TRBV7-2	TRBJ2-7	TRBD2	TGTGCCAGCAGCTTAAGCGGGACTTTAACCTACGAGCAGTACTTC	CASSLSGTLTYEQYF
-	15	TRBV4-1	TRBJ1-5	-	TGCGCCAGCAGCCCGGGGTTGAGGAGCAGCGGGCCCCAGCATTTT	CASSPGLRSSGPQHF
once	18	TRBV7-2	TRBJ2-3	TRBD2	TGTGCCAGCAGCTTAGCGGCTAGCGGGGGGGGTAGCACAGATACGCAGTATTTT	CASSLAASGGGSTDTQYF
few	15	TRBV28	TRBJ2-1	TRBD2	TGTGCCAGCCTTCCCACTAGCGGAACGTACAATGAGCAGTTCTTC	CASLPTSGTYNEQFF
-	16	TRBV4-1	TRBJ2-1	TRBD2	TGCGCCAGCAGCCAAGTGATAGCGGGGGGGCACAATGAGCAGTTCTTC	CASSQVIAGGHNEQFF
-	15	TRBV5-4	TRBJ1-2	-	TGTGCCAGCAGCTTGGTGGGAAGGGACTCCCGGGTTGACACCTTC	CASSLVGRDSRVDTF
once	14	TRBV2	TRBJ2-2	TRBD1	TGTGCCAGCAGGACCGACAGGGCGGTCGGGGAGCTGTTTTTT	CASRTDRAVGELFF
-	17	TRBV5-1	TRBJ2-1	-	TGCGCCAGCAGCTTGGACCCGGACTCCCTGAGGAACAATGAGCAGTTCTTC	CASSLDPDSLRNNEQFF
-	16	TRBV5-8	TRBJ2-1	TRBD2	TGTGCCAGCAGCTGGAGCGGGGGGGAATCCTACAATGAGCAGTTCTTC	CASSWSGGESYNEQFF
-	15	TRBV2	TRBJ2-1	TRBD2	TGTGCCAGCGGGGGGGGGAAGAGCTCCTACAATGAGCAGTTCTTC	CASGGGKSSYNEQFF
-	14	TRBV6-5	TRBJ1-2	-	TGTGCCAGCAGTTACTCGCGGGGCGCCCATGGCTACACCTTC	CASSYSRGAHGYTF
-	17	TRBV25-1	TRBJ2-7	TRBD1	TGTGCCAGCAGCACCCCGGTGGCCGGGACAGCCGCCTACGAGCAGTACTTC	CASSTPVAGTAAYEQYF
-	14	TRBV5-4	TRBJ2-5	-	TGTGCCAGCAGCTTAGGGGGCGGAGGGAAGACCCAGTACTTC	CASSLGGGGKTQYF
-	17	TRBV6-1	TRBJ1-1	-	TGTGCCAGCAGTGAAGTGCCAACAATGGGGGGGAACACTGAAGCTTTCTTT	CASSEVPTMGGNTEAFF
-	14	TRBV5-6	TRBJ1-6	-	TGTGCCAGCAGCCGGAGCTCCTATAATTCACCCCTCCACTTT	CASSRSSYNSPLHF
once	16	TRBV15	TRBJ2-2	TRBD2	TGTGCCACCAGCGCCGAGCGGGGGGGGCGGACCGGGGAGCTGTTTTTT	CATSAERGGRTGELFF
-	13	TRBV3-1/TRBV3-2	TRBJ1-1	-	TGTGCCAGCAGCCCATCGGGGGGCACTGAAGCTTTCTTT	CASSPSGGTEAFF
-	13	TRBV11-1	TRBJ2-7	-	TGTGCCAGCAGCCCCCAAGGGGTGGGCGAGCAGTACTTC	CASSPQGVGEQYF
few	14	TRBV28	TRBJ1-2	TRBD1	TGTGCCAGCAGCAGGGGGCGAGCTAACTATGGCTACACCTTC	CASSRGRANYGYTF
-	18	TRBV30	TRBJ1-1	TRBD1	TGTGCCTGGACCACCTCCGGGACAGGGGGCTGGGGGAACACTGAAGCTTTCTTT	CAWTTSGTGGWGNTEAFF
-	14	TRBV9	TRBJ2-2	-	TGTGCCAGCAGCGTAGTCGGGAACACCGGGGAGCTGTTTTTT	CASSVVGNTGELFF
many	16	TRBV5-1	TRBJ2-2	-	TGCGCCAGCAGCTTGGGGCAGGGCGTGAACACCGGGGAGCTGTTTTTT	CASSLGQGVNTGELFF